This T cell receptor beta chain emerged from a study of blood T cell repertoires in COVID-19. As for the study in general: Samples came from the United States, Italy and Spain, spanning acute and convalescent COVID-19. PBMCs, B-cell-depleted T cells, or T cells provided the cDNA or gDNA that made up the material.

This CDR3 spans 15 amino acids. Germline CDR1 and CDR2: MGHDK and SYGVNS. The V gene end was trimmed by 1 base and the J gene end by 8 bases; junction bases not matched to a gene: 9. Study processing details: Amplification of reference gene primers was used by the study to estimate nucleated cell counts. The assay was immunoSEQ multiplex PCR, and TCRdb's table has in-frame clones only and misses some. D and trimming come from the DNA, and the V and J calls and clone size come from that table. Counted here are around 150,000 clones, just under 95% occurring once; the ten biggest clones make up around 4.6%.

Sequencing input: peripheral blood. The sequence was collected from a woman in her forties or fifties with acute or convalescent COVID-19. The chain has TRBV25-1 and TRBJ1-2, with 8 bases lining up with TRBD1. CDR3 sequence reads: CASSEWAGGSYGYTF. CDR3 coding DNA: TGTGCCAGCAGTGAATGGGCAGGGGGCTCTTACGGCTACACCTTC.